One and the same sample provided the 5 T cell receptor beta chains below, sequenced in a study of blood T cell repertoires in COVID-19. The repertoire was sequenced with immunoSEQ multiplex PCR; TCRdb's copy has only in-frame clones and lacks some. The sample includes roughly 150,000 clones, 75% to 90% of them seen just once. The sample comprised peripheral blood. The source of these receptors is a woman in her thirties or forties with acute or convalescent COVID-19.

The rearrangement uses TRBV29-1 and TRBJ2-7, with D unclear. The CDR3 has 15 amino acids. The germline gives CDR1 SQVTM, CDR2 ANQGSEA. The V gene lost 7 bases and the J gene lost 6 bases, with 25 bases spanning the gap. The CDR3 loop reads CSAVTPTYELTEQYF. CDR3 bases: TGCAGCGCCGTTACCCCGACTTACGAATTGACCGAGCAGTACTTC.

This rearrangement joins TRBV2 to TRBJ1-4; 7 bases fit TRBD1. The CDR3 extends over 15 amino acids. Germline V gives CDR1 SNHLY, CDR2 FYNNEI. Losses at the gene ends were 7 bases for V and 4 bases for J; bases not matched to a gene: 9. The CDR3 nucleotides are TGTGCCAGCAAGGGAACAGGGGCTCATAATGAAAAACTGTTTTTT. This sequence encodes CASKGTGAHNEKLFF.

V gene TRBV12-3 or TRBV12-4 combines with J gene TRBJ2-1, with TRBD1 matching over 7 bases. Trimming cost V 8 bases and J 8 bases; bases outside gene matches: 6. This CDR3 spans 12 amino acids. The CDR3 coding sequence is TGTGCCAGCCGGCACAGGGGTGATGAGCAGTTCTTC. This codes for CASRHRGDEQFF.

This rearrangement joins TRBV5-6 to TRBJ1-1; the D gene is possibly TRBD1 (6 bases). This CDR3 spans 15 amino acids. Looked up from germline, CDR1 is SGHDT and CDR2 is YYEEEE. V lost 0 bases and J 5 bases, leaving 14 bases between the germline ends. CDR3 residues: CASSLGGHFGTEAFF. For the CDR3, the DNA is TGTGCCAGCAGCTTGGGGGGACACTTCGGGACTGAAGCTTTCTTT.

The V and J genes are TRBV6-5 and TRBJ2-7, with TRBD2 as a possible D gene (6 bases). The CDR3 is made up of 11 amino acids. V dropped 10 bases and J dropped 4 bases, with 11 bases sitting between them. From germline, CDR1 is MNHEY and CDR2 SVGAGI. Here the CDR3 DNA reads TGTGCCACGACACGGGAGTACGAGCAGTACTTC. This encodes CATTREYEQYF.